The 23 T cell receptor beta chains reported below all come from one sample, sequenced in a study of naive and memory T cell subsets. An equimolar mix of two oligonucleotides served as the beta constant-region primer for TRBC1 and TRBC2. Nested alpha and beta constant-region primers with the SP2 primer drove four PCR rounds on ligated cDNA. TCRdb reprocessed the UMI-ligation and nested PCR reads with MiXCR, giving one entry per CDR3 protein. The data hold 120,000 to 150,000 distinct CDR3 sequences, with 15% to 25% observed a single time. General observations from the study: Naive repertoires, especially CD8, held a few larger clonotypes, possibly memory cells re-expressing CD45RA.

These receptors lack a known antigen. Input material: naive CD8+ T cells from blood. Receptors were obtained from a human donor in good health.

This clonotype was observed a few times. The V gene is TRBV28, the J gene TRBJ1-5, with D unclear. Per germline, CDR1 MDHEN and CDR2 SYDVKM. Trimming removed 6 bases from V and 0 bases from J, with 3 bases in between. This CDR3 comprises 12 residues. CDR3 DNA sequence: TGTGCCAGCAGAGATAGCAATCAGCCCCAGCATTTT. It yields the protein CASRDSNQPQHF.

The table lists this clonotype with a few counts. The chain combines TRBV28 with TRBJ1-1; D might be TRBD1 (5 bases). Germline CDR1 reads MDHEN; CDR2 reads SYDVKM. Trimming pared 2 bases from V and 0 bases from J, leaving 16 bases between. The CDR3 runs 17 residues. CDR3 region: CASSLITGVLMNTEAFF. The DNA of the CDR3 is TGTGCCAGCAGTTTAATAACAGGCGTGCTGATGAACACTGAAGCTTTCTTT.

The rearrangement joins TRBV7-9 to TRBJ2-7, with D uncertain. CDR1 SEHNR and CDR2 FQNEAQ come from the germline V gene (reference sequence). Deletions cut 5 bases from V and 2 bases from J, with 10 bases between. This CDR3 comprises 13 residues. CDR3 in amino acids: CASSPPPTYEQYF. The DNA of the CDR3 is TGTGCCAGCAGCCCACCCCCTACCTACGAGCAGTACTTC.

The V call is TRBV28, the J call TRBJ1-2; 7 nucleotides align to TRBD1. CDR1 is MDHEN and CDR2 is SYDVKM in the germline V gene. The trim removed 5 bases at V and 6 bases at J, leaving 6 bases unmatched. The CDR3 loop spans 13 amino acids. This chain's CDR3 is CASSRQGGDGYTF. As DNA, the CDR3 is TGTGCCAGCAGTCGACAGGGCGGCGATGGCTACACCTTC.

This CDR3 is CASSQDGASSYNEQFF. The CDR3 bases are TGCGCCAGCAGCCAAGATGGGGCGAGCTCCTACAATGAGCAGTTCTTC. J is TRBJ2-1 and V is TRBV4-1; tentatively, D is TRBD1 (5 bases). The CDR3 contains 16 residues. CDR1 is MGHRA, CDR2 YSYEKL, per germline. V lost 0 bases and J 0 bases, leaving 9 bases between the germline ends.

This clonotype came up a few times. The rearrangement links TRBV9 to TRBJ2-7; 8 bases are shared with TRBD2. The CDR3 contains 15 residues. V gave up 0 bases and J gave up 5 bases; unmatched junction bases: 7. Germline CDR1 reads SGDLS; CDR2 reads YYNGEE. The CDR3 DNA is TGTGCCAGCAGCGTAGAGGGACTAGTAACGGACGAGCAGTACTTC. Its translation: CASSVEGLVTDEQYF.

The gene calls are TRBV27 and TRBJ2-7; a weak D match, TRBD2 (5 bases). The CDR3 contains 14 residues. V lost 7 bases and J 6 bases, leaving 19 bases between the germline ends. Germline CDR1 is MNHEY and CDR2 is SMNVEV (reference sequence). CDR3 in amino acids: CASTREGRLREQYF. The CDR3 region has the DNA TGTGCCAGCACTAGAGAGGGCCGCCTTCGCGAGCAGTACTTC.

The CDR3 nucleotides read TGTGCCAGCAGCTTATCGCAGGGGGAGGCCTACGAGCAGTACTTC. It encodes CASSLSQGEAYEQYF. V and J are TRBV7-9 and TRBJ2-7; tentatively, D is TRBD1 (7 bases). Trimming removed 2 bases from V and 2 bases from J, with 13 bases in between. This CDR3 contains 15 residues. CDR1 and CDR2 (germline): SEHNR, FQNEAQ (reference sequence).

The chain links TRBV24-1 to TRBJ2-7, with 7 bases identical to TRBD1. V shed 4 bases and J 3 bases; nucleotides not matched to a gene: 5. This CDR3 contains 14 residues. CDR1 KGHDR and CDR2 SFDVKD come from the germline V gene. This CDR3 is CATSESRGSYEQYF. The CDR3 DNA sequence: TGTGCCACCAGTGAGTCCAGGGGGAGCTACGAGCAGTACTTC.

This chain connects TRBV28 to TRBJ2-1, with TRBD2 matching over 14 bases. V was pared by 6 bases and J by 8 bases, with 9 bases of the junction left unmatched. The germline CDR1 and CDR2 sequences are MDHEN and SYDVKM. The CDR3 sequence is 16 residues long. The CDR3 bases are TGTGCCAGCAGCGATATGGGACTAGCGGGAGCTGATGAGCAGTTCTTC. This gives the protein CASSDMGLAGADEQFF. Full variable domain (missing parts from reference TRBV28 and TRBJ2-1): DVKVTQSSRYLVKRTGEKVFLECVQDMDHENMFWYRQDPGLGLRLIYFSYDVKMKEKGDIPEGYSVSREKKERFSLILESASTNQTSMYLCASSDMGLAGADEQFFGPGTRLTVL.

This chain connects TRBV28 to TRBJ1-5; D is possibly TRBD1 (6 bases). V was pared by 6 bases and J by 6 bases, with 12 bases between. From germline, CDR1 is MDHEN and CDR2 SYDVKM. The CDR3 totals 13 residues. The CDR3 reads CASRKQGSQPQHF. CDR3 nucleotide sequence: TGTGCCAGCAGAAAACAGGGTTCTCAGCCCCAGCATTTT.

This rearrangement joins TRBV29-1 to TRBJ2-3, with 7 bases that match TRBD1. Germline CDR1 and CDR2: SQVTM and ANQGSEA. After removal of 4 bases from V and 0 bases from J, the junction contained 4 bases not matched to a gene. The CDR3 is 14 residues long. The CDR3 nucleotides are TGCAGCGTTGTGTGGACAGGTAGCACAGATACGCAGTATTTT. This translates into CSVVWTGSTDTQYF.

This clonotype showed up just a few times. This rearrangement joins TRBV14 to TRBJ1-4; D remains ambiguous. The germline V and J ends were trimmed by 3 bases and 4 bases, with 15 bases remaining between them. Germline assignment: CDR1 SGHDN and CDR2 FVKESK. This CDR3 has 16 amino acids. CDR3 sequence reads: CASSHGPIGVNEKLFF. The CDR3 DNA follows: TGTGCCAGCAGCCACGGCCCGATAGGAGTTAATGAAAAACTGTTTTTT. The variable domain in full, with the rest retrieved from reference TRBV14 and TRBJ1-4, is EAGVTQFPSHSVIEKGQTVTLRCDPISGHDNLYWYRRVMGKEIKFLLHFVKESKQDESGMPNNRFLAERTGGTYSTLKVQPAELEDSGVYFCASSHGPIGVNEKLFFGSGTQLSVL.

There are a few counts of this clonotype. The chain recombines TRBV27 with TRBJ2-7, with 7 bases lining up with TRBD2. The germline V gene has CDR1 MNHEY and CDR2 SMNVEV (reference sequence). J was trimmed by 4 bases and V by 3 bases; bases with no gene match: 9. The CDR3 is 15 amino acids. DNA of the CDR3: TGTGCCAGCAGTTTTGAGGCCGCGGGGGTATACGAGCAGTACTTC. Its translation: CASSFEAAGVYEQYF.

This chain joins TRBV28 and TRBJ1-2; D call uncertain. Germline V lookup: CDR1 MDHEN, CDR2 SYDVKM. With 4 bases removed from V and 0 bases from J, the gap between germline ends came to 6 bases. This CDR3 contains 13 residues. CDR3 amino acids: CASSSLPNYGYTF. The CDR3 coding sequence is TGTGCCAGCAGTTCTCTGCCTAACTATGGCTACACCTTC.

A few counts support this clonotype. This chain links TRBV25-1 with TRBJ2-7, with D perhaps matching TRBD2 (6 bases). Per germline, CDR1 MGHDK and CDR2 SYGVNS. This CDR3 has 11 amino acids. The CDR3 DNA reads TGTGCATACGGGGGAACCTACGAGCAGTACTTC. Translation: CAYGGTYEQYF.

This rearrangement joins TRBV28 to TRBJ2-1; 7 nucleotides match TRBD2. CDR3 length: 17 residues. Germline CDR1 reads MDHEN; CDR2 reads SYDVKM. V was pared by 4 bases and J by 8 bases, with 17 bases of the junction left unmatched. CDR3 DNA sequence: TGTGCCAGCAGTTCGCTCACCGAATTAGCGGGCCTCGATGAGCAGTTCTTC. It specifies CASSSLTELAGLDEQFF.

V gene TRBV29-1 combines with J gene TRBJ2-1; no definite D call. The V and J ends lost 4 bases and 5 bases respectively, with 12 bases between them. The CDR3 consists of 13 residues. The germline V gene has CDR1 SQVTM and CDR2 ANQGSEA. The CDR3 DNA reads TGCAGCGTTGTTAGTTTGGTCGACAATGAGCAGTTCTTC. It is translated as CSVVSLVDNEQFF.

This clonotype was found many times. The chain uses TRBV4-1 and TRBJ2-4; TRBD2 matches at 7 bases. The V segment lost 4 bases and the J segment 3 bases; nucleotides outside the gene matches: 12. The CDR3 is made up of 17 amino acids. Germline-derived CDR1 and CDR2 are MGHRA and YSYEKL. The CDR3: CASSLTSREDVKNIQYF. The CDR3 coding sequence is TGCGCCAGCAGCCTGACTAGTCGGGAGGATGTCAAAAACATTCAGTACTTC.

The J gene is TRBJ2-1, the V gene TRBV28, with TRBD1 identical over 7 bases. Per the germline V gene, CDR1 is MDHEN and CDR2 is SYDVKM. V gave up 9 bases and J gave up 4 bases; unmatched junction bases: 6. This CDR3 contains 13 residues. The CDR3 bases are TGTGCCAGTCGGTCACAGGGGTACAATGAGCAGTTCTTC. It specifies CASRSQGYNEQFF.

This clonotype has more than one count but fewer than ten. This rearrangement joins TRBV7-6 to TRBJ1-1, with 9 nucleotides matching TRBD1. CDR3 size: 15 residues. V lost 5 bases, J lost 4 bases, and 8 bases stayed unmatched. The germline gives CDR1 SGHVS, CDR2 FNYEAQ. As DNA, the CDR3 is TGTGCCAGCAGCCCCGGGACAGGGCCGGGCACTGAAGCTTTCTTT. It is translated as CASSPGTGPGTEAFF.

This clonotype was seen only a few times. The genes are TRBV4-1 and TRBJ1-1; D perhaps matches TRBD1 (5 bases). This CDR3 has 15 residues. The ends were cut back, 1 base at V and 5 bases at J, with 14 bases in the middle. The germline V gene has CDR1 MGHRA and CDR2 YSYEKL. The CDR3 bases are TGCGCCAGCAGCCAAGTCGGGGACCTAGGGACTGAAGCTTTCTTT. It encodes CASSQVGDLGTEAFF.

This chain links TRBV10-1 with TRBJ2-3, with 11 positions matching TRBD2. V shed 4 bases and J 2 bases; nucleotides not matched to a gene: 8. This CDR3 region has 17 residues. Germline assignment: CDR1 WNHNN and CDR2 SYGVQD (reference sequence). The CDR3 sequence: CASSVGTSGYSTDTQYF. The CDR3 DNA sequence: TGCGCCAGCAGTGTTGGGACTAGCGGTTACTCCACAGATACGCAGTATTTT.